This TCR beta chain was identified during a study of cytomegalovirus exposure and HLA in healthy donors. Whole-study results and caveats: When analyzed later, the rates of TCR association showed variation by HLA locus, with DRB1 the most and HLA-C the fewest. As a later analysis showed, several of the most significant clusters appeared to be linked to common viral pathogens. A list of roughly 160 TCR beta chains associated with cytomegalovirus was given.

J gave up 0 bases and V 6 bases, and 8 bases lay outside the gene matches. CDR1 MNHEY and CDR2 SVGAGI come from the germline V gene. The CDR3 has 15 amino acids. Use of 60 Vbeta and 13 Jbeta primers characterized the PCR. Produced via immunoSEQ multiplex PCR; TCRdb's table is partial and in-frame only. Among about 94,000 clones listed, approximately 80% were seen once. As concerns this clone: What it binds is not known.

The chain couples TRBV6-5 to TRBJ2-7, with 7 nucleotides matching TRBD1. This clonotype was sampled from a human donor in good health. The sequenced sample was PBMCs. The CDR3 loop reads CASSSPGQSSYEQYF. The CDR3 coding sequence is TGTGCCAGCAGCTCACCGGGACAGAGCTCCTACGAGCAGTACTTC.